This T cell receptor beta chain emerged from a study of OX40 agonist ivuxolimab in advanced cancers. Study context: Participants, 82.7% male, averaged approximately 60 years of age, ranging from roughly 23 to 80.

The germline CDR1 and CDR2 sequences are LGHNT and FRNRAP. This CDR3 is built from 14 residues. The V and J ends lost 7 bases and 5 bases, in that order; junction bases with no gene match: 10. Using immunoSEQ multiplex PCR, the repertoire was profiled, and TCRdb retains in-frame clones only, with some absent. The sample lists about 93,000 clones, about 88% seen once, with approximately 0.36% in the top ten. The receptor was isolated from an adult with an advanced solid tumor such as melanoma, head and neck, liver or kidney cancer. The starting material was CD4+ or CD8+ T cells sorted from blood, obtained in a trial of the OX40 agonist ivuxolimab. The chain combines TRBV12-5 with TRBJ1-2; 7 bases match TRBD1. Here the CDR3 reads CASVSAGGIYGYTF. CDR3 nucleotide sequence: TGTGCTAGTGTTTCCGCAGGGGGGATTTATGGCTACACCTTC.